This T cell receptor beta chain derives from a study of neurological immune-mediated disorders. Findings of the study overall: CDR3 amino acid sequences found in expanded clones were never shared across subjects, suggesting private repertoires in all groups. The level of TCR clonal expansion was highest in patients with HTLV-1-associated myelopathy and lowest in multiple sclerosis, where it fell below the level seen in healthy controls.

TCRdb reanalysed the 5' RACE reads using MiXCR and keeps one entry per CDR3 protein. The sample lists about 18,000 distinct CDR3 sequences, roughly 10% occurring once. This CDR3 has 13 residues. Looked up from germline, CDR1 is DFQATT and CDR2 is SNEGSKA (reference sequence). V lost 2 bases and J lost 5; bases outside the gene matches: 3. There are many counts of this clonotype. The antigen is undetermined. The sequenced material came from CD8+ T cells from blood. This rearrangement joins TRBV20-1 to TRBJ1-5; 7 positions agree with TRBD1. The receptor was derived from a woman aged 45-60 years in good health. In nucleotides, the CDR3 is TGCAGTGCTAGACAGGGGGGTTATCAGCCCCAGCATTTT. Translating gives CSARQGGYQPQHF.